This entry is about one T cell receptor (beta chain). Its antigen is not known. At one end the junction does not follow the germline gene, possibly because of a read error. This specimen includes other DNA sequences encoding the same CDR3. The CD8 memory fraction combined CD45RO+ cells with TemRA cells (CCR7-negative CD45RA+). The data stem from a study of shared clonotypes between healthy human individuals. Every subset had its genomic DNA shared out evenly among several immunoSEQ plates. The table came from immunoSEQ multiplex PCR; TCRdb's copy has only in-frame clones and leaves some out. The profile shows about 380,000 clones, 90% to 98% of them singletons. Germline V gene data show CDR1 as ENHRY and CDR2 as SYGVKD. CDR3 length: 15 residues. Study-wide findings and caveats: Naive subsets typically showed greater estimated richness than memory subsets.

This receptor was identified in a man aged 30 to 45 in good health. The J gene is TRBJ2-7, the V gene TRBV10-3, with D uncertain. Sequenced: memory CD8+ T cells sorted from blood. Sample subset: CD45RO+ cells pooled with CCR7-negative TemRA cells. CDR3 loop: CAISESKKSSYEQYF. The CDR3 DNA is TGTGCCATCAGCGAGTCGAAAAAGAGCTCCTACGAGCAGTACTTC.